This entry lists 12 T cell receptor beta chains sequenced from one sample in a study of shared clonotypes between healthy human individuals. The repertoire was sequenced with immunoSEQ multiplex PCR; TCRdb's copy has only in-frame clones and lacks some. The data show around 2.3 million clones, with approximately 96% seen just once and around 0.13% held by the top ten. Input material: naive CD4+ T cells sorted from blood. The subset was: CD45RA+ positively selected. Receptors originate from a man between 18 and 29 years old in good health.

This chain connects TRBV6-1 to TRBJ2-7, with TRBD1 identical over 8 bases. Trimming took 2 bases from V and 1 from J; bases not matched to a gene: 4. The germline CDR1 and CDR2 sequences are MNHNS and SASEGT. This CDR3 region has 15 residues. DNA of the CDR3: TGTGCCAGCAGTGAATATCGGGACAGGTCCTACGAGCAGTACTTC. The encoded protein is CASSEYRDRSYEQYF.

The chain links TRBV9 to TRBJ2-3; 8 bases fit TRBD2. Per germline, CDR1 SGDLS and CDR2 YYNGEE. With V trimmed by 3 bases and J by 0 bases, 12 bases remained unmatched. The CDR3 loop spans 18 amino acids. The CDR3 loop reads CASSGGPGGASSTDTQYF. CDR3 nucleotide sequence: TGTGCCAGCAGCGGGGGGCCGGGGGGGGCCTCTAGCACAGATACGCAGTATTTT.

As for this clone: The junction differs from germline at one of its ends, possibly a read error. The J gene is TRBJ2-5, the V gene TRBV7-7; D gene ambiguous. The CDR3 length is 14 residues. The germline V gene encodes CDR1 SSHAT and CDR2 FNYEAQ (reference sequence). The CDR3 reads CASSSSIRGETQYF. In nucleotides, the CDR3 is TGTGCTAGCAGCTCCTCCATCCGAGGAGAGACCCAGTACTTC.

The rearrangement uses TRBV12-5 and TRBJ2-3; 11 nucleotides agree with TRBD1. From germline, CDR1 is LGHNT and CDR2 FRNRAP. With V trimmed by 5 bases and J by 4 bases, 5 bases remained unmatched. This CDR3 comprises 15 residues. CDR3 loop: CASGRPGQGADTQYF. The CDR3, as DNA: TGTGCTAGTGGTCGACCGGGACAGGGGGCAGATACGCAGTATTTT.

This CDR3 is CASSPLRERNQPQHF. In DNA, the CDR3 is TGTGCCAGCAGCCCTCTCCGGGAGAGAAATCAGCCCCAGCATTTT. The chain carries TRBV7-8 and TRBJ1-5, with D unclear. V lost 5 bases and J 4 bases, leaving 15 bases between the germline ends. CDR1 is SGHVS, CDR2 FQNEAQ, per germline. The CDR3 totals 15 residues.

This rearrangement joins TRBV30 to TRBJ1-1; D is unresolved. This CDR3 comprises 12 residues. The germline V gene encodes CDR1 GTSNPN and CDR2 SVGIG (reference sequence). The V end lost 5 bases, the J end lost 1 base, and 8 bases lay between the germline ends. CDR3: CAWAVENTEAFF. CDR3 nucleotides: TGTGCCTGGGCGGTAGAGAACACTGAAGCTTTCTTT.

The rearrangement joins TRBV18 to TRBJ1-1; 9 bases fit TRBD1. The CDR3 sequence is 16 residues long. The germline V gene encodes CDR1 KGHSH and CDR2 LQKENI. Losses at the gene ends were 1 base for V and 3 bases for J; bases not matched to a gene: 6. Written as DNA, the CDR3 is TGTGCCAGCTCACCACGGACAGGGGCTGGGGACACTGAAGCTTTCTTT. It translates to CASSPRTGAGDTEAFF.

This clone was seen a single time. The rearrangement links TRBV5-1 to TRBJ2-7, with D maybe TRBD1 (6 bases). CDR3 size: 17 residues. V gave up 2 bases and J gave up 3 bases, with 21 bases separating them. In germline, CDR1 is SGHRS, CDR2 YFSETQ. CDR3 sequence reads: CASSFTGLRGVLYEQYF. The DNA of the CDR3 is TGCGCCAGCAGCTTCACGGGGCTCAGGGGAGTTCTCTACGAGCAGTACTTC.

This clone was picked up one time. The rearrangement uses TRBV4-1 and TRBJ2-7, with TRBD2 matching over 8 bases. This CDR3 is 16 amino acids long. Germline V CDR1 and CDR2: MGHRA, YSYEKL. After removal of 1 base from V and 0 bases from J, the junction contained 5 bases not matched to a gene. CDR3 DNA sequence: TGCGCCAGCAGCCAAGCGGGAGGGCCAAGCTCCTACGAGCAGTACTTC. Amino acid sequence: CASSQAGGPSSYEQYF.

For the CDR3, the DNA is TGCGCCAGCAGCTTGGCCAGTCGCGGGAGCCGGAATGAGCAGTTCTTC. Translated, it gives CASSLASRGSRNEQFF. This sequence joins TRBV5-1 and TRBJ2-1, with TRBD2 matching 7 bases. The CDR3 contains 16 residues. J lost 7 bases, V lost 0 bases, and 10 bases had no gene match. Germline V gene data show CDR1 as SGHRS and CDR2 as YFSETQ.

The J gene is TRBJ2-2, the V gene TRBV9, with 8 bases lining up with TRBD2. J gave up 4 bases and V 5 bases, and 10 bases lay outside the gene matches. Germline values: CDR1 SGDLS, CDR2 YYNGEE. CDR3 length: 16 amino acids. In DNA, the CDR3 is TGTGCCAGCAGGGCGGGAGGCTCCCCCATCACCGGGGAGCTGTTTTTT. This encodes CASRAGGSPITGELFF.

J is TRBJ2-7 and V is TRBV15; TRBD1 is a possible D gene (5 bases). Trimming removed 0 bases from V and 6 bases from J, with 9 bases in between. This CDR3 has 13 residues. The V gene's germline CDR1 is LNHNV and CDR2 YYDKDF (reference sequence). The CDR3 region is CATSRDPGSEQYF. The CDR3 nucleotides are TGTGCCACCAGCAGAGATCCAGGGTCCGAGCAGTACTTC.